The following is a TCR beta chain sequence with its context. Its antigen remains unknown. The V end lost 0 bases, the J end lost 3 bases, and 7 bases lay between the germline ends. The length of the CDR3 is 14 residues. CDR1 SGHDT and CDR2 YYEEEE come from the germline V gene. This record comes from a study of Ad26.COV2.S vaccination and SARS-CoV-2 variants. Whole-study context: The study gave Ad26.COV2.S intramuscularly, once or twice 56 days apart. Study-wide findings and caveats: Possibly, TCR breadth and depth analyses underestimated total T cell responses. Placebo and vaccine recipients had non-spike TCR breadth that was similar. Spike-specific TCR breadth ran higher among vaccine recipients than placebo recipients.

Clones were sequenced by immunoSEQ multiplex PCR, and TCRdb holds only the in-frame ones, with some missing. The sample yields around 340,000 clones, about 89% seen once. Specified treatment: roughly 20 received Ad26.COV2.S at low or high dose, single or two shots; about 5 received placebo; per-sample allocation not given. It was on day 63 after the first vaccine or placebo injection that samples were taken. The gene calls are TRBV5-6 and TRBJ2-1; D uncertain. Sequencing was performed on peripheral blood, taken in a trial of Ad26.COV2.S vaccine versus placebo. This TCR came from a person between 18 and 59 years old who received the Ad26.COV2.S COVID-19 vaccine or a placebo. CDR3 loop: CASSLVDDYNEQFF. CDR3 coding DNA: TGTGCCAGCAGCTTGGTGGACGACTACAATGAGCAGTTCTTC.